The 9 T cell receptor beta chains below were found in one sample sequenced in a study of T-cell memory formation after mild COVID-19. MiXCR was run by TCRdb on the 5' RACE reads, yielding one entry per CDR3 protein. The table records 300,000 to 350,000 distinct CDR3 sequences, 10% to 15% of them present only once. The material sequenced was PBMCs or a T cell subset sorted from them (not recorded which). The origin of the receptors is a man younger than 35 who had mild COVID-19 (a few samples of this study predate the infection). Cell type and time point are not known.

The chain recombines TRBV7-3 with TRBJ1-2, with D perhaps TRBD1 (5 bases). Germline values: CDR1 SGHTA, CDR2 FQGTGA. The CDR3 covers 13 residues. V was cut by 5 bases and J by 6 bases, with 13 bases left in between. The CDR3 sequence: CASSAQGGNGYTF. The CDR3, as DNA: TGTGCCAGCAGCGCGCAGGGTGGGAATGGCTACACCTTC.

This clonotype has more than one count but fewer than ten. The rearrangement joins TRBV7-9 to TRBJ1-1, with 10 bases lining up with TRBD1. CDR3 length: 14 amino acids. V lost 5 bases and J lost 2; bases outside the gene matches: 2. Looked up from germline, CDR1 is SEHNR and CDR2 is FQNEAQ (reference sequence). In DNA form, the CDR3 reads TGTGCCAGCAGCCAGACAGGGGGCAACACTGAAGCTTTCTTT. Residues: CASSQTGGNTEAFF.

With regard to this clonotype: A much larger clone lies a single base off, so this may be a read error. The rearrangement links TRBV27 to TRBJ2-1; no reliable D call. The CDR3 runs to 14 residues. Germline-derived CDR1 and CDR2 are MNHEY and SMNVEV (reference sequence). The V gene lost 2 bases and the J gene lost 0 bases, with 5 bases spanning the gap. CDR3 bases: TGTGCCAGCAGTTTAATGAGCTCCTACAATGAGCAGTTCTTC. This encodes CASSLMSSYNEQFF.

This sequence joins TRBV7-3 and TRBJ1-1; TRBD1 might be the D (5 bases). Trimming left V 3 bases short and J 1 base short, with 12 bases between. CDR1 is SGHTA and CDR2 is FQGTGA in the germline V gene. The CDR3 totals 15 residues. CDR3 sequence reads: CASSLGGVTNTEAFF. CDR3 sequence (DNA): TGTGCCAGCAGCTTGGGGGGGGTCACGAACACTGAAGCTTTCTTT.

The chain has TRBV19 and TRBJ1-2; D is unresolved. V was trimmed by 5 bases and J by 4 bases, leaving 11 bases between them. CDR3 size: 13 residues. CDR1 LNHDA and CDR2 SQIVND come from the germline V gene (reference sequence). The CDR3 DNA sequence: TGTGCCAGTAGTTTCGGGCGGCCCTATGGCTACACCTTC. Residues: CASSFGRPYGYTF.

The chain has TRBV12-3 or TRBV12-4 and TRBJ1-1; D is ambiguous. CDR3 size: 14 residues. Between the trimmed V and J ends, which lost 6 bases and 7 bases, there was a span of 18 bases. CDR3 nucleotides: TGTGCCAGCAGCCGAGCGGGCCCCGAATTTGAAGCTTTCTTT. Residues: CASSRAGPEFEAFF.

The rearrangement joins TRBV5-1 to TRBJ1-1, with D tentatively TRBD1 (5 bases). Looked up from germline, CDR1 is SGHRS and CDR2 is YFSETQ. The CDR3 is made up of 14 amino acids. V lost 0 bases, J lost 10 bases, and 16 bases lay in between. This CDR3 reads CASSLVPGRDLAFF. The CDR3 DNA reads as TGCGCCAGCAGCTTGGTGCCAGGGCGAGATCTAGCTTTCTTT.

This clonotype appeared many times. J is TRBJ1-1 and V is TRBV5-1; the D gene is possibly TRBD1 (5 bases). The CDR3 spans 14 residues. The ends were cut back, 4 bases at V and 1 base at J, with 11 bases in the middle. The germline CDR1 and CDR2 sequences are SGHRS and YFSETQ. CDR3 nucleotides: TGCGCCAGCAGCCCCGGGACGGCGAACACTGAAGCTTTCTTT. Protein product: CASSPGTANTEAFF.

CDR3 coding DNA: TGTGCCAGCAGTCCGTCCCGGGACAGGGACCAAGAGACCCAGTACTTC. Protein product: CASSPSRDRDQETQYF. This chain uses TRBV12-3 or TRBV12-4 with TRBJ2-5; TRBD1 agrees at 9 bases. The V segment lost 5 bases and the J segment 0 bases; nucleotides outside the gene matches: 7. This CDR3 has 16 amino acids.